What follows are 19 T cell receptor beta chains derived from one specimen sequenced in a study of T cells in narcolepsy. Produced via immunoSEQ multiplex PCR; TCRdb's table is partial and in-frame only. This table holds 25,000 or so clones, 75% to 80% found once. The sequencing sample was made of CD45RA- memory CD4+ T cells from PBMCs. The source of these receptors is a human donor with narcolepsy.

The chain is built from TRBV5-1 and TRBJ1-3, with D uncertain. In germline, CDR1 is SGHRS, CDR2 YFSETQ. Trimming took 4 bases from V and 0 from J, leaving 11 bases between them. The CDR3 length is 15 residues. The CDR3: CASSQTASSGNTIYF. As DNA, the CDR3 is TGCGCCAGCAGCCAGACCGCCTCCTCTGGAAACACCATATATTTT.

This clone was detected only once. V is TRBV7-2 and J is TRBJ2-7; TRBD2 agrees at 10 bases. The V and J ends lost 3 bases and 0 bases, in that order; junction bases with no gene match: 2. CDR1 and CDR2 (germline): SGHTA, FQGNSA. This CDR3 spans 15 amino acids. Written as DNA, the CDR3 is TGTGCCAGCAGCTTTAGCGGGGGGAACTCCTACGAGCAGTACTTC. It yields the protein CASSFSGGNSYEQYF.

The V call is TRBV29-1, the J call TRBJ1-1, with 10 bases that match TRBD1. This CDR3 is built from 16 residues. Germline V gives CDR1 SQVTM, CDR2 ANQGSEA. V lost 4 bases and J lost 4; bases outside the gene matches: 12. DNA for the CDR3: TGCAGCGTTGGAGACAGGGGGCGCGGGACGGGCACTGAAGCTTTCTTT. This codes for CSVGDRGRGTGTEAFF.

The chain joins TRBV4-1 to TRBJ1-2, with 9 positions matching TRBD1. The CDR3 spans 16 residues. The ends lost 4 bases at V and 4 bases at J; junction bases unmatched: 10. In germline, CDR1 is MGHRA, CDR2 YSYEKL. CDR3 bases: TGCGCCAGCAGCCGGGGACAGGGCGCTATATCCTATGGCTACACCTTC. Translated, it gives CASSRGQGAISYGYTF.

V usage is TRBV5-4 and J usage is TRBJ2-3; TRBD2 matches 9 bases. CDR3 size: 16 residues. V shed 0 bases, J shed 0 bases, and the junction held 2 bases outside the gene matches. Germline V gene data show CDR1 as SGHNT and CDR2 as YYREEE (reference sequence). CDR3 loop: CASSLVGTSSTDTQYF. In nucleotides, the CDR3 is TGTGCCAGCAGCTTGGTTGGGACTAGCAGCACAGATACGCAGTATTTT.

The CDR3 nucleotides are TGTGCCAGCAGCCAGAATTTCGGGGGAAGCTCCTACAATGAGCAGTTCTTC. Protein product: CASSQNFGGSSYNEQFF. The chain combines TRBV14 with TRBJ2-1; TRBD2 is a possible D gene (6 bases). V lost 3 bases to trimming and J lost 0 bases, with 15 bases between them. Germline CDR1 SGHDN, CDR2 FVKESK. The CDR3 has 17 residues.

V and J are TRBV5-6 and TRBJ2-7, with 7 nucleotides matching TRBD1. Looked up from germline, CDR1 is SGHDT and CDR2 is YYEEEE. CDR3 length: 15 amino acids. Trimming took 6 bases from V and 2 from J; bases not matched to a gene: 11. The chain's CDR3 is CASNTPHRGAYEQYF. CDR3 bases: TGTGCCAGCAATACACCGCACAGGGGCGCCTACGAGCAGTACTTC.

This chain links TRBV7-2 with TRBJ2-5, with TRBD1 identical over 10 bases. Trimming at V came to 1 base and at J to 4 bases, leaving 0 bases not matched to a gene. CDR3 length equals 14 residues. Germline assignment: CDR1 SGHTA and CDR2 FQGNSA. For the CDR3, the DNA is TGTGCCAGCAGCTTAGGGGACAGGGGAGAGACCCAGTACTTC. It yields the protein CASSLGDRGETQYF.

A few counts support this clone. This chain uses TRBV2 with TRBJ1-5; unclear D gene. With 4 bases removed from V and 9 bases from J, the gap between germline ends came to 13 bases. The CDR3 has 13 amino acids. In germline, CDR1 is SNHLY, CDR2 FYNNEI. CDR3 nucleotide sequence: TGTGCCAGCAGTGTCCTGGACGGCGGGCCCCAGCATTTT. It is translated as CASSVLDGGPQHF.

V is TRBV6-1 and J is TRBJ2-7; 7 bases map to TRBD1. Germline V gene lookup returns CDR1 MNHNS and CDR2 SASEGT. V gave up 1 base and J gave up 4 bases; unmatched junction bases: 13. The CDR3 totals 17 residues. The CDR3: CASSEGRQGRSRYEQYF. The CDR3 nucleotides read TGTGCCAGCAGTGAAGGAAGACAGGGCAGGTCGAGGTACGAGCAGTACTTC.

The J gene is TRBJ1-6, the V gene TRBV18; 12 nucleotides align to TRBD1. Germline-derived CDR1 and CDR2 are KGHSH and LQKENI. The CDR3 has 19 amino acids. V gave up 3 bases and J gave up 0 bases; unmatched junction bases: 6. The CDR3 DNA reads TGTGCCAGCTCACCTACAGGGGGACAGGGGGCCTCCTATAATTCACCCCTCCACTTT. This encodes CASSPTGGQGASYNSPLHF. Full variable domain (outside the CDR3, taken from reference TRBV18 and TRBJ1-6): NAGVMQNPRHLVRRRGQEARLRCSPMKGHSHVYWYRQLPEEGLKFMVYLQKENIIDESGMPKERFSAEFPKEGPSILRIQQVVRGDSAAYFCASSPTGGQGASYNSPLHFGNGTRLTVT.

The V and J genes are TRBV10-3 and TRBJ2-7; D might be TRBD2 (5 bases). Deletions cut 6 bases from V and 7 bases from J, with 13 bases between. The CDR3 runs 12 residues. Germline V CDR1 and CDR2: ENHRY, SYGVKD. CDR3 bases: TGTGCCATCAGAGGTACTAGTGGGGAGCAGTACTTC. Protein product: CAIRGTSGEQYF.

The V gene is TRBV6-1, the J gene TRBJ2-3; tentatively, D is TRBD1 or TRBD2 (6 bases each). The CDR3 length is 16 residues. Germline assignment: CDR1 MNHNS and CDR2 SASEGT. V lost 3 bases to trimming and J lost 0 bases, with 13 bases between them. The CDR3 DNA follows: TGTGCCAGCAGTGATTTCGGGGGCGTAAGCACAGATACGCAGTATTTT. This codes for CASSDFGGVSTDTQYF.

The chain uses TRBV4-2 and TRBJ2-7, with D unclear. With 0 bases removed from V and 0 bases from J, the gap between germline ends came to 9 bases. This CDR3 has 15 residues. Germline values: CDR1 LGHNA, CDR2 YNFKEQ. In DNA, the CDR3 is TGTGCCAGCAGCCAAGATTTCGGTAGCTCCTACGAGCAGTACTTC. Its protein product is CASSQDFGSSYEQYF.

This clone occurred a few times. The CDR3 loop reads CASSPIAGETETQYF. The CDR3 coding sequence is TGCGCCAGCAGCCCGATTGCGGGGGAAACGGAGACCCAGTACTTC. The rearrangement links TRBV5-1 to TRBJ2-5; the match to TRBD2 covers 7 bases. V shed 4 bases and J 5 bases; nucleotides not matched to a gene: 11. Per germline, CDR1 SGHRS and CDR2 YFSETQ. The CDR3 has 15 amino acids.

This clone came up a few times. The chain is built from TRBV19 and TRBJ1-4; 7 bases match TRBD1. Trimming at V came to 10 bases and at J to 5 bases, leaving 7 bases not matched to a gene. The length of the CDR3 is 13 residues. The germline CDR1 and CDR2 sequences are LNHDA and SQIVND (reference sequence). In nucleotides, the CDR3 is TGTGCCACTTGGAACAGGGGCAATGAAAAACTGTTTTTT. This encodes CATWNRGNEKLFF.

V usage is TRBV4-1 and J usage is TRBJ2-3; 15 bases agree with TRBD2. This CDR3 contains 18 residues. Germline V gene sequence: CDR1 MGHRA, CDR2 YSYEKL. V trimming: 1 base; J trimming: 3 bases; junction bases outside the gene matches: 5. This CDR3 is CASSQGGLAGGYTDTQYF. Here the CDR3 DNA reads TGCGCCAGCAGCCAAGGGGGACTAGCGGGGGGATATACAGATACGCAGTATTTT.

The J gene is TRBJ1-2, the V gene TRBV5-4; TRBD1 matches 7 bases. The CDR3 has 16 amino acids. J was trimmed by 0 bases and V by 4 bases; bases with no gene match: 9. CDR1 is SGHNT and CDR2 is YYREEE in the germline V gene (reference sequence). CDR3 DNA sequence: TGTGCCAGCAGCCCCGAGACAGGGCCCACTAACTATGGCTACACCTTC. This encodes CASSPETGPTNYGYTF.

This clone was seen once. The chain uses TRBV7-8 and TRBJ1-2; TRBD1 matches 7 bases. CDR1 is SGHVS and CDR2 is FQNEAQ in the germline V gene. CDR3 size: 18 residues. V gave up 4 bases and J gave up 2 bases; unmatched junction bases: 16. CDR3 protein: CASSSMGPYRGINYGYTF. In DNA form, the CDR3 reads TGTGCCAGCAGCTCTATGGGCCCTTACAGGGGAATCAACTATGGCTACACCTTC.